One and the same sample provided the 17 T cell receptor beta chains below, sequenced in a study of cytomegalovirus exposure and HLA in healthy donors. The study ran its PCR with 60 Vbeta and 13 Jbeta primers. Measured with immunoSEQ multiplex PCR; TCRdb has only the in-frame clones, and not every one. Of about 90,000 clones listed, approximately 60% are singletons. Sequences were obtained from PBMCs. The receptors originated from a woman aged 50 to 60 in good health and CMV-seropositive.

The chain joins TRBV10-3 to TRBJ2-5; the match to TRBD2 covers 8 bases. Germline trimming cut 7 bases from V and 4 bases from J; bases unmatched to any gene: 8. The CDR3 spans 14 residues. Germline assignment: CDR1 ENHRY and CDR2 SYGVKD. The DNA of the CDR3 is TGTGCCATCAAGCCCTCGCGGGGGGCAGAGACCCAGTACTTC. Protein: CAIKPSRGAETQYF.

This chain joins TRBV28 and TRBJ1-1; D is possibly TRBD1 (5 bases). This CDR3 has 15 amino acids. Germline loops: CDR1 MDHEN, CDR2 SYDVKM. V was pared by 8 bases and J by 0 bases, with 16 bases between. The CDR3 DNA reads TGTGCCAGCGCCATCGGGGGAGGGATGAACACTGAAGCTTTCTTT. This encodes CASAIGGGMNTEAFF.

V is TRBV11-2 and J is TRBJ1-2, with D perhaps matching TRBD1 (5 bases). CDR3 length: 15 residues. Looked up from germline, CDR1 is SGHAT and CDR2 is FQNNGV. V shed 0 bases and J shed 6 bases, with 14 bases lying between them. The CDR3, as DNA: TGTGCCAGCAGCTTAGATCCGGGAGCAGGGCATGGCTACACCTTC. Translation: CASSLDPGAGHGYTF.

V usage is TRBV6-5 and J usage is TRBJ1-1; perhaps TRBD1 as D (5 bases). Trimming pared 2 bases from V and 8 bases from J, leaving 15 bases between. Germline values: CDR1 MNHEY, CDR2 SVGAGI. This CDR3 spans 14 amino acids. CDR3 sequence: CASSYGADGQEAFF. The CDR3 nucleotides are TGTGCCAGCAGTTACGGGGCAGACGGCCAAGAAGCTTTCTTT.

The DNA of the CDR3 is TGTGCCATCAGTGCCGGACAGGGTGGAAACACCATATATTTT. Translated, it gives CAISAGQGGNTIYF. The genes are TRBV10-3 and TRBJ1-3; TRBD1 matches 8 bases. CDR3 length: 14 amino acids. Germline V gene lookup returns CDR1 ENHRY and CDR2 SYGVKD. V was clipped by 4 bases and J by 3 bases; unmatched bases: 2.

This rearrangement joins TRBV2 to TRBJ2-7, with D unclear. V was pared by 0 bases and J by 2 bases, with 11 bases between. Germline values: CDR1 SNHLY, CDR2 FYNNEI. The CDR3 is 15 amino acids. CDR3 amino acids: CASSEANLLAYEQYF. CDR3 in DNA: TGTGCCAGCAGTGAAGCCAATCTGTTAGCCTACGAGCAGTACTTC. Using reference TRBV2 and TRBJ2-7 for the parts outside the CDR3, the full variable domain is EPEVTQTPSHQVTQMGQEVILRCVPISNHLYFYWYRQILGQKVEFLVSFYNNEISEKSEIFDDQFSVERPDGSNFTLKIRSTKLEDSAMYFCASSEANLLAYEQYFGPGTRLTVT.

The gene calls are TRBV29-1 and TRBJ2-5; 8 nucleotides align to TRBD2. There are 15 residues in the CDR3. V was pared by 3 bases and J by 2 bases, with 8 bases of the junction left unmatched. Germline V CDR1 and CDR2: SQVTM, ANQGSEA. The CDR3 here is CSVDGAGGPQETQYF. DNA of the CDR3: TGCAGCGTTGACGGCGCGGGGGGCCCACAAGAGACCCAGTACTTC.

The chain recombines TRBV7-2 with TRBJ2-3, with a tentative D call TRBD2 (6 bases). The CDR3 is 15 residues long. Deletions cut 5 bases from V and 9 bases from J, with 21 bases between. Germline V gene sequence: CDR1 SGHTA, CDR2 FQGNSA. The CDR3 spells CASSPPGLSPPTQYF. CDR3 coding DNA: TGTGCCAGCAGCCCCCCGGGACTCTCTCCCCCCACGCAGTATTTT.

The gene calls are TRBV6-6 and TRBJ1-1; weak D call: TRBD1 (6 bases). With 6 bases removed from V and 3 bases from J, the gap between germline ends came to 17 bases. The CDR3 contains 15 residues. CDR1 is MNHNY, CDR2 SVGAGI, per germline (reference sequence). CDR3 sequence (DNA): TGTGCCAGCAGCCCTAGTGGACACAGGGACACTGAAGCTTTCTTT. It translates to CASSPSGHRDTEAFF.

The chain is built from TRBV18 and TRBJ2-7; 9 bases align to TRBD1. J gave up 6 bases and V 7 bases, and 7 bases lay outside the gene matches. This CDR3 region has 13 residues. The V gene's germline CDR1 is KGHSH and CDR2 LQKENI. CDR3 loop: CASFPTGGREQYF. CDR3 coding DNA: TGTGCCAGCTTCCCGACAGGGGGGCGCGAGCAGTACTTC. Variable domain in full (rest from reference TRBV18 and TRBJ2-7): NAGVMQNPRHLVRRRGQEARLRCSPMKGHSHVYWYRQLPEEGLKFMVYLQKENIIDESGMPKERFSAEFPKEGPSILRIQQVVRGDSAAYFCASFPTGGREQYFGPGTRLTVT.

The V and J genes are TRBV5-5 and TRBJ1-1; TRBD1 is a possible D gene (5 bases). This CDR3 contains 14 residues. Germline CDR1 is SGHKS and CDR2 is YYEKEE (reference sequence). The V end lost 4 bases, the J end lost 0 bases, and 10 bases lay between the germline ends. CDR3 sequence (DNA): TGTGCCAGCAGCATGACAGCAATGAACACTGAAGCTTTCTTT. Residues: CASSMTAMNTEAFF.

V usage is TRBV1 and J usage is TRBJ2-7; the table's D gene call, TRBD2, was not cross checked with the DNA. TRBV1 is labeled a pseudogene. The CDR3 has 14 residues. CDR3 amino acids: CTSSHGGLKYEQYF. CDR3 sequence (DNA): TGCACCAGCAGCCACGGGGGGCTGAAGTACGAGCAGTACTTC.

The chain is built from TRBV4-1 and TRBJ2-1; 10 positions match TRBD2. This CDR3 has 16 residues. Germline CDR1 and CDR2: MGHRA and YSYEKL. With V trimmed by 1 base and J by 3 bases, 3 bases remained unmatched. CDR3 in amino acids: CASSQGSGGDYNEQFF. CDR3 nucleotide sequence: TGCGCCAGCAGCCAAGGGAGCGGGGGGGACTACAATGAGCAGTTCTTC.

The J gene is TRBJ1-1, the V gene TRBV21-1. TRBV21-1 has pseudogene status. The CDR3 contains 20 residues. CDR3 loop: CASSKYGLGGPIRGNTEAFF. The CDR3 coding sequence is TGTGCCAGCAGCAAATACGGGTTAGGAGGCCCCATCCGAGGGAACACTGAAGCTTTCTTT.

The chain recombines TRBV7-6 with TRBJ1-1, with 9 bases aligning to TRBD1. There are 15 residues in the CDR3. Losses at the gene ends were 5 bases for V and 4 bases for J; bases not matched to a gene: 8. CDR1 SGHVS and CDR2 FNYEAQ come from the germline V gene. CDR3: CASSPRTGESTEAFF. For the CDR3, the DNA is TGTGCCAGCAGCCCTAGGACAGGGGAATCCACTGAAGCTTTCTTT.

This clone was seen a handful of times. The rearrangement uses TRBV6-1 and TRBJ1-2; 12 nucleotides line up with TRBD1. V lost 6 bases and J lost 8; bases outside the gene matches: 4. The CDR3 has 13 amino acids. Germline values: CDR1 MNHNS, CDR2 SASEGT. Written as DNA, the CDR3 is TGTGCCAGCAGACCCGGGACAGGGGGCGGCTACACCTTC. Amino acids: CASRPGTGGGYTF.

This sequence joins TRBV7-8 and TRBJ2-7; possibly TRBD2 for D (7 bases). This CDR3 is built from 14 residues. Per germline, CDR1 SGHVS and CDR2 FQNEAQ. V was clipped by 6 bases and J by 6 bases, with 18 bases between them. CDR3 DNA: TGTGCCAGCAGTTACCGAAGGGGGGGCGTCGAGCAGTACTTC. It translates to CASSYRRGGVEQYF. The complete variable domain, with remaining parts taken from reference TRBV7-8 and TRBJ2-7, reads GAGVSQSPRYKVAKRGQDVALRCDPISGHVSLFWYQQALGQGPEFLTYFQNEAQLDKSGLPSDRFFAERPEGSVSTLKIQRTQQEDSAVYLCASSYRRGGVEQYFGPGTRLTVT.